This TCR beta chain was sequenced in a study of PD-1 blockade in classical Hodgkin lymphoma. Trimming took 4 bases from V and 3 from J, leaving 11 bases between them. CDR1 and CDR2 from the germline V gene are SGHRS and YFSETQ. This CDR3 region has 14 residues. Of note for this clone: What it recognizes is unknown.

Study-level points and caveats: A significant rise in TCR diversity by C4D1 was seen for CD4+ but not CD8+ cells. Relapsed/refractory patients reportedly had the lowest baseline TCR diversity, below newly diagnosed patients, who were below healthy donors. The baseline diversity of complete responders showed similarity to that of newly diagnosed patients.

The protocol was immunoSEQ multiplex PCR, while the TCRdb copy is restricted to in-frame clones and leaves out a portion. Of around 99,000 clones listed, roughly 79% are singletons. Brentuximab vedotin exposure varied, and every patient relapsed after autologous stem cell transplantation. Source: peripheral blood mononuclear cells (PBMCs), taken before the second cycle of nivolumab. The receptor was isolated from a human donor with classical Hodgkin lymphoma. The rearrangement links TRBV5-1 to TRBJ1-5; D might be TRBD1 (6 bases). In nucleotides, the CDR3 is TGCGCCAGCAGCCTGACAGGAATCAATCAGCCCCAGCATTTT. Amino acid sequence: CASSLTGINQPQHF.